This T cell receptor (beta chain) was sequenced during a study of breast tumors, draining lymph nodes, adjacent tissues. Whole-study findings and limits: Tumor and nontumor repertoires were significantly more similar in luminal-like than in basal-like breast cancer. Compared with lymph nodes, tumors were less diverse; compared with nontumor tissue, more. Data fit most tumor T cells coming from lymph node, expanding in tumor. The lymph node origin of tumor T cells was framed as consistent with a hypothesis, not demonstrated.

The germline CDR1 and CDR2 sequences are DFQATT and SNEGSKA (reference sequence). CDR3 length equals 16 residues. From the multiplex PCR reads, TCRdb called clonotypes with MiXCR, one entry per CDR3 protein. Counted here are 13,000 or so distinct CDR3 sequences, around three fifths occurring once; the ten biggest clones make up 45% to 50%. This clonotype was detected only once. The antigen is not known. The germline gene is not matched at one end of the junction; a read error may be the cause. This clonotype originated in a female donor with breast cancer. Some clones in this sample may be carry-over from other donors' samples. The chain couples TRBV20-1 to TRBJ2-3; 8 bases agree with TRBD2. What was sequenced was tumor-adjacent breast tissue. CDR3 DNA sequence: TGTAGTGCGGGAGGATACAGGCGGGACACCACAGATACGCAGTATTTT. Translating gives CSAGGYRRDTTDTQYF.